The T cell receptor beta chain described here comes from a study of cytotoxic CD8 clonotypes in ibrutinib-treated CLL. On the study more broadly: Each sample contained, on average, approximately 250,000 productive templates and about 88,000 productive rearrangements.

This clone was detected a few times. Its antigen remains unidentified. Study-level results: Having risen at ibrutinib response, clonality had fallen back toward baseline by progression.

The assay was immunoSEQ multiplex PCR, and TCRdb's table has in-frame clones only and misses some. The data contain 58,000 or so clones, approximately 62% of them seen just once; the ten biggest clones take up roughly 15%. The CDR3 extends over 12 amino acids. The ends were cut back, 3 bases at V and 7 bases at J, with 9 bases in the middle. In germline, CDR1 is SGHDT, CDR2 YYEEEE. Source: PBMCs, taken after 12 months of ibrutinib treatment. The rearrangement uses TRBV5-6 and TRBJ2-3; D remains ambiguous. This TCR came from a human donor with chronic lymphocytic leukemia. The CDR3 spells CASSSLRNTQYF. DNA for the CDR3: TGTGCCAGCAGCTCCTTAAGGAATACGCAGTATTTT. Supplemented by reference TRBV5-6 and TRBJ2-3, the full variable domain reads DAGVTQSPTHLIKTRGQQVTLRCSPKSGHDTVSWYQQALGQGPQFIFQYYEEEERQRGNFPDRFSGHQFPNYSSELNVNALLLGDSALYLCASSSLRNTQYFGPGTRLTVL.